These 20 T cell receptor beta chains came from one sample sequenced in a study of blood T cell repertoires in COVID-19. TCRdb keeps only in-frame clones here, not all; method: immunoSEQ multiplex PCR. The sample contains a few hundred thousand clones, about nine tenths of which appear only once. The sample taken for sequencing was peripheral blood. The source of these receptors is a man in his forties or fifties who had recovered from COVID-19.

V and J are TRBV5-5 and TRBJ1-2; TRBD1 aligns across 7 bases. J lost 8 bases, V lost 4 bases, and 2 bases had no gene match. The CDR3 runs 11 residues. Germline lookup yields CDR1 SGHKS and CDR2 YYEKEE (reference sequence). The CDR3 DNA sequence: TGTGCCAGCAGCAGGGACAGAGGCTACACCTTC. This sequence encodes CASSRDRGYTF. The variable domain in full, with the rest retrieved from reference TRBV5-5 and TRBJ1-2, is DAGVTQSPTHLIKTRGQQVTLRCSPISGHKSVSWYQQVLGQGPQFIFQYYEKEERGRGNFPDRFSARQFPNYSSELNVNALLLGDSALYLCASSRDRGYTFGSGTRLTVV.

CDR3 residues: CASSTGTGGEYGYTF. The DNA of the CDR3 is TGTGCCAGCAGCACCGGGACAGGGGGCGAGTATGGCTACACCTTC. The chain recombines TRBV7-9 with TRBJ1-2, with TRBD1 matching over 12 bases. V was clipped by 5 bases and J by 5 bases; unmatched bases: 6. Germline V gene sequence: CDR1 SEHNR, CDR2 FQNEAQ (reference sequence). The CDR3 has 15 residues.

The chain uses TRBV27 and TRBJ2-7; 11 bases match TRBD1. Germline loops: CDR1 MNHEY, CDR2 SMNVEV (reference sequence). The trim removed 0 bases at V and 6 bases at J, leaving 7 bases unmatched. CDR3 length: 16 residues. CDR3 sequence: CASSLSPPGQGGEQYF. Written as DNA, the CDR3 is TGTGCCAGCAGTTTATCGCCGCCGGGACAGGGGGGCGAGCAGTACTTC.

This clone was counted once. V and J are TRBV2 and TRBJ2-3; possible D gene TRBD1, 5 bases. Trimming left V 11 bases short and J 2 bases short, with 14 bases between. The CDR3 sequence is 13 residues long. The germline V gene has CDR1 SNHLY and CDR2 FYNNEI. The CDR3, as DNA: TGTGCCTCCATGGGCAGGGCCACAGATACGCAGTATTTT. Translating it yields CASMGRATDTQYF.

Details on this clone: Within the sample, other DNA sequences also encode this same CDR3. The chain carries TRBV7-2 and TRBJ2-1; D may be TRBD2 (5 bases). The CDR3 loop spans 13 amino acids. Trimming stripped 6 bases from V and 7 bases from J, with 13 bases between. Germline V lookup: CDR1 SGHTA, CDR2 FQGNSA. The CDR3 spells CASRQASGNEQFF. The CDR3 DNA sequence: TGTGCCAGCAGGCAAGCGTCGGGGAATGAGCAGTTCTTC.

Of note for this clone: The same CDR3 also results from other DNA sequences found in this sample. The rearrangement uses TRBV19 and TRBJ1-5; TRBD1 is a possible D gene (6 bases). V was cut by 3 bases and J by 3 bases, with 12 bases left in between. The length of the CDR3 is 15 residues. CDR1 is LNHDA, CDR2 SQIVND, per germline (reference sequence). CDR3 nucleotide sequence: TGTGCCAGTAGTATCGGCAGGGGCCCCAATCAGCCCCAGCATTTT. It specifies CASSIGRGPNQPQHF.

The V call is TRBV20-1, the J call TRBJ2-7; no definite D call. The CDR3 consists of 10 residues. Between the trimmed V and J ends, which lost 5 bases and 7 bases, there was a span of 9 bases. Germline V CDR1 and CDR2: DFQATT, SNEGSKA (reference sequence). CDR3 residues: CSAQYGEQYF. As DNA, the CDR3 is TGCAGTGCTCAATACGGGGAGCAGTACTTC.

This chain uses TRBV3-1 (or the pseudogene TRBV3-2) with TRBJ2-7, with D maybe TRBD2 (5 bases). Germline values: CDR1 LGHDT, CDR2 YNNKEL (reference sequence). This CDR3 is 16 amino acids long. The V gene lost 4 bases and the J gene lost 1 base, with 17 bases spanning the gap. This chain's CDR3 is CASSLSGRSSSYEQYF. The DNA of the CDR3 is TGTGCCAGCAGCCTCAGCGGACGATCCTCGTCCTACGAGCAGTACTTC.

In DNA form, the CDR3 reads TGTGCCACCAGTGATTGGGGACACCGGGGAAACACCATATATTTT. It encodes CATSDWGHRGNTIYF. The chain has TRBV24-1 and TRBJ1-3; tentative D call: TRBD1 (6 bases). From germline, CDR1 is KGHDR and CDR2 SFDVKD. The V and J ends lost 2 bases and 4 bases respectively, with 11 bases between them. The CDR3 spans 15 residues.

This sequence joins TRBV7-8 and TRBJ1-6, with D tentatively TRBD1 (6 bases). Looked up from germline, CDR1 is SGHVS and CDR2 is FQNEAQ. Trimming pared 5 bases from V and 8 bases from J, leaving 13 bases between. CDR3 length: 14 residues. CDR3 amino acids: CASSRTQGYSPLHF. CDR3 DNA sequence: TGTGCCAGCAGCCGAACCCAGGGGTATTCACCCCTCCACTTT.

The chain couples TRBV7-9 to TRBJ1-2; D is ambiguous. V lost 5 bases and J lost 12, with 19 bases in between. The CDR3 totals 13 residues. Germline CDR1 reads SEHNR; CDR2 reads FQNEAQ (reference sequence). The CDR3 region is CASSPPPPAGDTF. The CDR3 DNA reads as TGTGCCAGCAGCCCTCCCCCGCCGGCAGGCGACACCTTC.

The rearrangement uses TRBV2 and TRBJ2-7, with TRBD2 identical over 11 bases. The CDR3 consists of 17 residues. J was trimmed by 3 bases and V by 7 bases; bases with no gene match: 14. The germline V gene encodes CDR1 SNHLY and CDR2 FYNNEI. The CDR3 nucleotides are TGTGCCAGCATTAATGGGCGACTAGCGGGAATGGGCTACGAGCAGTACTTC. It is translated as CASINGRLAGMGYEQYF.

V and J are TRBV5-4 and TRBJ2-3; D might be TRBD2 (7 bases). Germline assignment: CDR1 SGHNT and CDR2 YYREEE (reference sequence). The CDR3 sequence is 16 residues long. Trimming cost V 0 bases and J 0 bases, with 11 bases left between them. CDR3 coding DNA: TGTGCCAGCAGCTTGGCTGGCGGGGGCAGCACAGATACGCAGTATTTT. Amino acid sequence: CASSLAGGGSTDTQYF.

The gene calls are TRBV2 and TRBJ1-4, with 11 bases fitting TRBD1. Losses at the gene ends were 5 bases for V and 5 bases for J; bases not matched to a gene: 25. Germline V gene lookup returns CDR1 SNHLY and CDR2 FYNNEI. This CDR3 contains 22 residues. The CDR3, as DNA: TGTGCCAGCAGTCCCGTGATATTACCAGGGGACAGGGGGGACGAGTTGAATGAAAAACTGTTTTTT. Residues: CASSPVILPGDRGDELNEKLFF.

This clone appeared a few times. This rearrangement joins TRBV15 to TRBJ2-1, with TRBD2 identical over 9 bases. Germline CDR1 is LNHNV and CDR2 is YYDKDF (reference sequence). The trim removed 3 bases at V and 6 bases at J, leaving 6 bases unmatched. The CDR3 is 15 amino acids. CDR3 sequence reads: CATSRPLAGLNEQFF. In DNA, the CDR3 is TGTGCCACCAGCAGGCCCCTAGCGGGGCTCAATGAGCAGTTCTTC. Supplemented by reference TRBV15 and TRBJ2-1, the full variable domain reads DAMVIQNPRYQVTQFGKPVTLSCSQTLNHNVMYWYQQKSSQAPKLLFHYYDKDFNNEADTPDNFQSRRPNTSFCFLDIRSPGLGDTAMYLCATSRPLAGLNEQFFGPGTRLTVL.

This clone has only a few counts. The chain employs TRBV5-4 and TRBJ2-1; TRBD2 matches at 9 bases. The V gene end was trimmed by 4 bases and the J gene end by 6 bases; junction bases not matched to a gene: 8. CDR1 is SGHNT and CDR2 is YYREEE in the germline V gene (reference sequence). This CDR3 spans 15 amino acids. In DNA form, the CDR3 reads TGTGCCAGCAGCCCCGTCGGAGCGGGGGGCAATGAGCAGTTCTTC. Protein: CASSPVGAGGNEQFF.

The sample holds a few counts of this clone. The chain carries TRBV19 and TRBJ1-1; 8 bases line up with TRBD1. CDR1 and CDR2 from the germline V gene are LNHDA and SQIVND (reference sequence). V dropped 3 bases and J dropped 2; count of bases not matched to a gene: 8. The CDR3 runs to 16 residues. CDR3 residues: CASSIPMTGDNTEAFF. The CDR3 DNA reads TGTGCCAGTAGTATTCCCATGACAGGGGATAACACTGAAGCTTTCTTT.

This chain joins TRBV7-7 and TRBJ2-7; D is perhaps TRBD2 (5 bases). V lost 5 bases to trimming and J lost 7 bases, with 15 bases between them. Germline V gene lookup returns CDR1 SSHAT and CDR2 FNYEAQ (reference sequence). The CDR3 loop spans 13 amino acids. The CDR3 DNA follows: TGTGCCAGCAGCCTTTCCCGGGAATTTGAGCAGTACTTC. Amino acids: CASSLSREFEQYF.

The chain couples TRBV10-3 to TRBJ1-1; TRBD1 aligns across 7 bases. The CDR3 has 15 amino acids. CDR1 is ENHRY and CDR2 is SYGVKD in the germline V gene. Germline trimming cut 4 bases from V and 4 bases from J; bases unmatched to any gene: 9. CDR3 DNA: TGTGCCATCAGTGGGAACAGGGGTCGAGGCACTGAAGCTTTCTTT. This gives the protein CAISGNRGRGTEAFF.

The V gene is TRBV4-3, the J gene TRBJ1-2, with no clear D. The CDR3 is 14 residues long. Trimming stripped 3 bases from V and 0 bases from J, with 8 bases between. Germline-derived CDR1 and CDR2 are LGHNA and YSLEER. CDR3 in amino acids: CASSQARSNYGYTF. CDR3 in DNA: TGCGCCAGCAGCCAGGCCCGTTCTAACTATGGCTACACCTTC.